Following are 31 T cell receptor beta chains from one sample sequenced in a study of cytomegalovirus exposure and HLA in healthy donors. This PCR relied on a set of 60 Vbeta primers and 13 Jbeta primers. The table came from immunoSEQ multiplex PCR; TCRdb's copy has only in-frame clones and leaves some out. This sample yields about 130,000 clones, of which around 83% are seen a single time; less than 3.5% belongs to the top ten. Sample: PBMCs. These receptors came from a man in his fifties in good health and CMV-seronegative.

The V gene is TRBV10-2, the J gene TRBJ2-5; 12 nucleotides align to TRBD2. CDR1 and CDR2 (germline): WSHSY, SAAADI. This CDR3 comprises 15 residues. V trimming: 8 bases; J trimming: 4 bases; junction bases outside the gene matches: 8. The DNA of the CDR3 is TGCGCCAGCCTGCTCCCTAGCGGGGGGGCAGAGACCCAGTACTTC. Protein sequence: CASLLPSGGAETQYF.

This clone occurred once. The rearrangement links TRBV7-2 to TRBJ2-1; D is ambiguous. The CDR3 runs to 14 residues. CDR1 is SGHTA and CDR2 is FQGNSA in the germline V gene. V was shortened by 5 bases and J by 6 bases, with 14 bases between the two germline ends. CDR3 sequence reads: CASSTGVAINEQFF. CDR3 DNA: TGTGCCAGCAGCACGGGTGTGGCTATCAATGAGCAGTTCTTC.

The V call is TRBV28, the J call TRBJ2-7, with D tentatively TRBD1 (6 bases). The germline CDR1 and CDR2 sequences are MDHEN and SYDVKM. The germline V and J ends were trimmed by 4 bases and 2 bases, with 9 bases remaining between them. The CDR3 spans 13 residues. CDR3 coding DNA: TGTGCCAGCAGTTGGGGACAAACCTACGAGCAGTACTTC. It specifies CASSWGQTYEQYF.

The rearrangement uses TRBV7-9 and TRBJ1-5; the D gene is possibly TRBD1 (6 bases). The V end lost 1 base, the J end lost 6 bases, and 10 bases lay between the germline ends. The CDR3 length is 14 residues. CDR1 is SEHNR and CDR2 is FQNEAQ in the germline V gene (reference sequence). CDR3 DNA sequence: TGTGCCAGCAGCTTAGAAGGGGGTTCTCAGCCCCAGCATTTT. Amino acid sequence: CASSLEGGSQPQHF.

The genes are TRBV5-1 and TRBJ1-2; 7 bases line up with TRBD1. Trimming cost V 4 bases and J 0 bases; bases outside gene matches: 6. The CDR3 totals 15 residues. CDR1 SGHRS and CDR2 YFSETQ come from the germline V gene. The DNA of the CDR3 is TGCGCCAGCAGCCCAGGGGGGATTACTAACTATGGCTACACCTTC. Residues: CASSPGGITNYGYTF.

The chain combines TRBV7-9 with TRBJ1-1; TRBD1 aligns across 9 bases. The CDR3 is 14 amino acids. Germline assignment: CDR1 SEHNR and CDR2 FQNEAQ (reference sequence). After removal of 4 bases from V and 3 bases from J, the junction contained 3 bases not matched to a gene. CDR3 coding DNA: TGTGCCAGCAGCTCGGGGACAGGGTACACTGAAGCTTTCTTT. Translating it yields CASSSGTGYTEAFF.

V usage is TRBV5-8 and J usage is TRBJ1-2; the D is unclear. Germline CDR1 reads SGHTS; CDR2 reads YDEGEE. The V gene lost 6 bases and the J gene lost 4 bases, with 16 bases spanning the gap. This CDR3 is 14 amino acids long. Here the CDR3 reads CASNPPGWTYGYTF. CDR3 DNA: TGTGCCAGCAACCCTCCGGGGTGGACCTATGGCTACACCTTC.

The rearrangement uses TRBV19 and TRBJ1-2; 7 bases are a match to TRBD1. J was trimmed by 0 bases and V by 4 bases; bases with no gene match: 32. This CDR3 region has 24 residues. Germline CDR1 reads LNHDA; CDR2 reads SQIVND (reference sequence). For the CDR3, the DNA is TGTGCCAGTAGTAGACCTGGGACAGCGGCCACGGGGACCTTAGCCGCTCAACCTAACTATGGCTACACCTTC. Translating it yields CASSRPGTAATGTLAAQPNYGYTF.

This rearrangement joins TRBV7-2 to TRBJ2-7; no clear D gene. The ends were cut back, 2 bases at V and 2 bases at J, with 13 bases in the middle. The CDR3 has 15 amino acids. The germline V gene encodes CDR1 SGHTA and CDR2 FQGNSA. The CDR3 nucleotides read TGTGCCAGCAGCTTATTGGGCAGGTCAACCTACGAGCAGTACTTC. Translation: CASSLLGRSTYEQYF.

This rearrangement joins TRBV4-2 to TRBJ2-7, with a possible D match to TRBD1 (5 bases). Germline assignment: CDR1 LGHNA and CDR2 YNFKEQ. There are 15 residues in the CDR3. With 1 base removed from V and 2 bases from J, the gap between germline ends came to 12 bases. In nucleotides, the CDR3 is TGTGCCAGCAGCCAAGGCGATGCAGGGACCTACGAGCAGTACTTC. Protein: CASSQGDAGTYEQYF.

The chain is built from TRBV4-1 and TRBJ2-5; TRBD1 agrees at 10 bases. V lost 1 base, J lost 1 base, and 6 bases stayed unmatched. CDR1 is MGHRA, CDR2 YSYEKL, per germline. This CDR3 region has 17 residues. The CDR3 sequence is CASSQGGWTGGQETQYF. The CDR3 DNA follows: TGCGCCAGCAGCCAAGGGGGATGGACAGGGGGCCAAGAGACCCAGTACTTC.

V usage is TRBV19 and J usage is TRBJ1-5, with D perhaps TRBD1 (6 bases). The CDR3 consists of 15 residues. CDR1 and CDR2 (germline): LNHDA, SQIVND (reference sequence). Trimming left V 9 bases short and J 2 bases short, with 17 bases between. The CDR3 spells CASNRAVVRNQPQHF. The CDR3 DNA reads TGTGCCAGCAACAGGGCCGTTGTTCGCAATCAGCCCCAGCATTTT.

This clone was detected only a few times. This chain connects TRBV5-4 to TRBJ1-4; D might be TRBD1 (6 bases). From germline, CDR1 is SGHNT and CDR2 YYREEE (reference sequence). This CDR3 is 16 amino acids long. V lost 4 bases and J 4 bases, leaving 17 bases between the germline ends. In nucleotides, the CDR3 is TGTGCCAGCAGCCTCGTGGGAGGGGGACTTAATGAAAAACTGTTTTTT. This sequence encodes CASSLVGGGLNEKLFF.

V usage is TRBV7-2 and J usage is TRBJ1-5, with 8 bases matching TRBD1. CDR3 length: 16 amino acids. The J segment lost 5 bases and the V segment lost 1 base, leaving 7 bases of the junction unmatched. Germline CDR1 SGHTA, CDR2 FQGNSA. CDR3 nucleotide sequence: TGTGCCAGCAGCTTAGGTTCTCAGGGGGCTGATCAGCCCCAGCATTTT. Translating it yields CASSLGSQGADQPQHF.

The J gene is TRBJ2-7, the V gene TRBV30; D might be TRBD2 (6 bases). Trimming removed 2 bases at V and 2 bases at J, with 7 bases between. Germline V CDR1 and CDR2: GTSNPN, SVGIG (reference sequence). The CDR3 totals 12 residues. The chain's CDR3 is CAWSRGTYEQYF. DNA for the CDR3: TGTGCCTGGAGTCGGGGGACCTACGAGCAGTACTTC.

This sequence joins TRBV19 and TRBJ1-3; maybe TRBD1 (5 bases). Germline loops: CDR1 LNHDA, CDR2 SQIVND (reference sequence). The CDR3 consists of 14 residues. V was trimmed by 3 bases and J by 1 base, leaving 7 bases between them. The chain's CDR3 is CASSMQGSGNTIYF. The CDR3, as DNA: TGTGCCAGTAGTATGCAGGGATCTGGAAACACCATATATTTT.

This clone appeared a few times. The rearrangement links TRBV5-1 to TRBJ2-7, with D tentatively TRBD1 (5 bases). The CDR3 covers 14 residues. Per germline, CDR1 SGHRS and CDR2 YFSETQ. Trimming took 4 bases from V and 1 from J, leaving 12 bases between them. As DNA, the CDR3 is TGCGCCAGCAGCATTTGGGCAGGGTCCTACGAGCAGTACGTC. It specifies CASSIWAGSYEQYV.

V usage is TRBV5-1 and J usage is TRBJ2-2; 7 bases align to TRBD2. With 4 bases clipped from V and 7 bases from J, the junction kept 10 bases outside the gene matches. The CDR3 is 15 amino acids. Germline CDR1 is SGHRS and CDR2 is YFSETQ. CDR3 protein: CASSPDPAGVGELFF. DNA of the CDR3: TGCGCCAGCAGCCCGGACCCGGCGGGGGTCGGGGAGCTGTTTTTT.

V and J are TRBV7-9 and TRBJ1-1; D gene unclear. The V gene's germline CDR1 is SEHNR and CDR2 FQNEAQ (reference sequence). This CDR3 region has 15 residues. Trimming cost V 2 bases and J 5 bases, with 15 bases left between them. The CDR3 loop is CASSLRSVAGTEAFF. CDR3 nucleotides: TGTGCCAGCAGCTTACGCAGCGTGGCGGGGACTGAAGCTTTCTTT.

The sample holds a few counts of this clone. The gene calls are TRBV6-5 and TRBJ1-2, with 7 positions matching TRBD1. The CDR3 is made up of 13 amino acids. The germline gives CDR1 MNHEY, CDR2 SVGAGI. J was trimmed by 2 bases and V by 6 bases; bases with no gene match: 3. CDR3: CASSRQGNYGYTF. The CDR3 DNA sequence: TGTGCCAGCAGCAGACAGGGAAACTATGGCTACACCTTC.

The V gene is TRBV19, the J gene TRBJ2-5; D possibly corresponds to TRBD2 (5 bases). CDR3 length: 14 residues. In germline, CDR1 is LNHDA, CDR2 SQIVND (reference sequence). Between the trimmed V and J ends, which lost 3 bases and 4 bases, there was a span of 12 bases. The chain's CDR3 is CASSIRGGTETQYF. In DNA, the CDR3 is TGTGCCAGTAGTATCCGGGGTGGAACAGAGACCCAGTACTTC.

This chain uses TRBV5-1 with TRBJ1-6; the D is unclear. The ends were cut back, 4 bases at V and 0 bases at J, with 11 bases in the middle. The CDR3 covers 16 residues. Germline V CDR1 and CDR2: SGHRS, YFSETQ. CDR3 DNA: TGCGCCAGCAGCCTCGGGGAGAGCTCCTATAATTCACCCCTCCACTTT. It is translated as CASSLGESSYNSPLHF.

Here the CDR3 reads CASSLDWQSQYF. The CDR3 region has the DNA TGTGCCAGCAGCTTAGATTGGCAGTCCCAGTACTTC. This sequence joins TRBV7-9 and TRBJ2-5; D ambiguous. Germline V gene sequence: CDR1 SEHNR, CDR2 FQNEAQ (reference sequence). This CDR3 spans 12 amino acids. V was pared by 1 base and J by 9 bases, with 9 bases between.

The chain is built from TRBV11-2 and TRBJ2-1; tentative D call: TRBD1 (5 bases). From germline, CDR1 is SGHAT and CDR2 FQNNGV. V lost 2 bases and J 7 bases, leaving 12 bases between the germline ends. This CDR3 has 14 residues. The CDR3 sequence: CASSLTQGWNEQFF. The CDR3 nucleotides are TGTGCCAGCAGCTTAACGCAGGGCTGGAATGAGCAGTTCTTC.

This clone appeared a single time. The chain recombines TRBV5-1 with TRBJ2-5; D ambiguous. From germline, CDR1 is SGHRS and CDR2 YFSETQ. V was shortened by 0 bases and J by 3 bases, with 9 bases between the two germline ends. This CDR3 has 14 residues. CDR3 DNA: TGCGCCAGCAGCTTGGGAGGTCTAGAAGAGACCCAGTACTTC. It encodes CASSLGGLEETQYF.

This sequence joins TRBV14 and TRBJ1-1; 10 bases fit TRBD1. The germline CDR1 and CDR2 sequences are SGHDN and FVKESK. V shed 8 bases, J shed 6 bases, and the junction held 12 bases outside the gene matches. The CDR3 has 15 residues. CDR3 sequence reads: CASGSLDRGRAEAFF. CDR3 coding DNA: TGTGCCAGCGGCTCCCTCGACAGGGGGCGAGCTGAAGCTTTCTTT.

This clone was recorded only once. The V gene is TRBV13, the J gene TRBJ2-2; 8 bases map to TRBD1. The CDR3 spans 16 residues. The germline V gene has CDR1 PRHDT and CDR2 FYEKMQ (reference sequence). After removal of 0 bases from V and 5 bases from J, the junction contained 5 bases not matched to a gene. This CDR3 reads CASSLGGQAGTGELFF. The CDR3 DNA sequence: TGTGCCAGCAGCTTAGGGGGACAGGCGGGGACCGGGGAGCTGTTTTTT.

This chain connects TRBV6-1 to TRBJ2-2; a weak D match, TRBD2 (6 bases). The ends were cut back, 4 bases at V and 3 bases at J, with 6 bases in the middle. This CDR3 region has 13 residues. Germline loops: CDR1 MNHNS, CDR2 SASEGT. The CDR3 reads CASSGGDTGELFF. CDR3 nucleotides: TGTGCCAGCAGTGGGGGGGACACCGGGGAGCTGTTTTTT.

V and J are TRBV18 and TRBJ2-2, with D unclear. Germline V gene sequence: CDR1 KGHSH, CDR2 LQKENI. Trimming pared 2 bases from V and 1 base from J, leaving 8 bases between. This CDR3 comprises 15 residues. The CDR3 protein is CASSPFGENTGELFF. The CDR3 DNA follows: TGTGCCAGCTCACCATTTGGAGAGAACACCGGGGAGCTGTTTTTT. The variable domain in full, with the rest retrieved from reference TRBV18 and TRBJ2-2, is NAGVMQNPRHLVRRRGQEARLRCSPMKGHSHVYWYRQLPEEGLKFMVYLQKENIIDESGMPKERFSAEFPKEGPSILRIQQVVRGDSAAYFCASSPFGENTGELFFGEGSRLTVL.

The V and J genes are TRBV5-1 and TRBJ2-7, with a weak D call TRBD1 (6 bases). Trimming removed 0 bases at V and 3 bases at J, with 10 bases between. The germline V gene has CDR1 SGHRS and CDR2 YFSETQ. The CDR3 runs to 14 residues. The chain's CDR3 is CASSLEGQFYEQYF. The CDR3 bases are TGCGCCAGCAGCTTGGAGGGACAATTCTACGAGCAGTACTTC.

The chain joins TRBV6-1 to TRBJ1-1; D is ambiguous. This CDR3 spans 13 amino acids. The germline V gene has CDR1 MNHNS and CDR2 SASEGT. With 4 bases removed from V and 4 bases from J, the gap between germline ends came to 10 bases. CDR3 nucleotides: TGTGCCAGCAGTGGTCTAGCAGCCACTGAAGCTTTCTTT. Its protein is CASSGLAATEAFF.